The 26 T cell receptor beta chains presented below share a single source sample, sequenced in a study of T cell clonality in common variable immunodeficiency. Sequencing was performed with immunoSEQ multiplex PCR; in TCRdb, only in-frame clones are kept and a portion is missing. The sample includes around 81,000 clones, none of them occurring once. The sequencing input was peripheral blood mononuclear cells. Receptor source: a person aged 18-70 years in good health.

This clone has a handful of counts. The read gets to within 3 residues of the CDR3 end, and the germline J gene fills in the rest. This sequence joins TRBV10-1 and TRBJ2-5, with 8 bases matching TRBD2. Germline CDR1 WNHNN, CDR2 SYGVQD (reference sequence). V shed 8 bases, J shed 1 base, and the junction held 9 bases outside the gene matches. This CDR3 spans 15 amino acids. Partial CDR3 DNA: TGCGCCAGCCGTACGCTAGCGGGCTGCCAAGAGACC. This codes for CASRTLAGCQET. The complete CDR3 protein is CASRTLAGCQETQYF.

This clone was seen ten or more times. The read ends 3 residues early relative to the CDR3; the germline J gene fills the gap. The rearrangement joins TRBV10-3 to TRBJ2-7, with TRBD1 matching 7 bases. The CDR3 runs to 15 residues. V lost 3 bases and J lost 4; bases outside the gene matches: 9. In germline, CDR1 is ENHRY, CDR2 SYGVKD. The sequenced part of the CDR3 DNA is TGTGCCATCAGTGACCCCGGGACAGATGCTTACGAG. The encoded protein is CAISDPGTDAYE. The entire CDR3 sequence reads CAISDPGTDAYEQYF.

This clone was found many times. The CDR3 is cut off 3 residues early in the read; its end comes from the germline J gene. The V gene is TRBV20-1, the J gene TRBJ2-5; D call uncertain. The germline gives CDR1 DFQATT, CDR2 SNEGSKA (reference sequence). The CDR3 extends over 13 amino acids. V shed 4 bases and J shed 1 base, with 10 bases lying between them. The CDR3 loop is CSAISIVQETQYF. The CDR3 DNA, read in part, is TGCAGTGCTATTTCGATAGTCCAAGAGACC.

This clone occurred many times. CDR3 DNA (partial): TGCAGTGCTAGAGATCAGGGCGGTAGCGGGATACCCGGGGAG. Residues: CSARDQGGSGIPGE. The full CDR3 protein reads CSARDQGGSGIPGELFF. J is TRBJ2-2 and V is TRBV20-1; 8 nucleotides match TRBD2. The CDR3 goes on 3 residues after the read ends, and that part is filled in from the germline J gene. Trimming at V came to 0 bases and at J to 6 bases, leaving 12 bases not matched to a gene. This CDR3 has 17 amino acids. Germline CDR1 DFQATT, CDR2 SNEGSKA (reference sequence).

This clone was counted many times. The missing CDR3 end, 3 residues past where the read stops, is filled in from the germline J gene. V is TRBV3-1 (or the pseudogene TRBV3-2) and J is TRBJ2-5; D perhaps matches TRBD2 (5 bases). This CDR3 is 16 amino acids long. Between the trimmed V and J ends, which lost 0 bases and 3 bases, there was a span of 14 bases. Germline loops: CDR1 LGHDT, CDR2 YNNKEL (reference sequence). CDR3 bases read: TGTGCCAGCAGCCAAGATCCAGCGGCCATAAAAGAGACC. Protein sequence: CASSQDPAAIKET. The full CDR3 protein reads CASSQDPAAIKETQYF.

Many counts were recorded for this clone. Coverage ceases 3 residues before the CDR3 finishes, and the germline J gene fills in the end. This chain joins TRBV19 and TRBJ1-6; no definite D call. The V end was cut by 7 bases, the J end by 6 bases, with 7 bases between. The CDR3 totals 12 residues. In germline, CDR1 is LNHDA, CDR2 SQIVND (reference sequence). CDR3 bases read: TGTGCCAGTAAGGGTTTTAATTCACCC. The encoded protein is CASKGFNSP. The complete CDR3 protein is CASKGFNSPLHF.

There are many counts of this clone. The read is 3 residues too short to cover the CDR3 end, so that end is filled in from the germline J gene. Other nucleotide sequences in the sample specify the same CDR3. The chain joins TRBV5-1 to TRBJ2-1, with a tentative D call TRBD1 (5 bases). Trimming cost V 5 bases and J 4 bases, with 13 bases left between them. Germline lookup yields CDR1 SGHRS and CDR2 YFSETQ. CDR3 length equals 14 residues. CDR3 amino acids: CASSLGQSYNEQFF. The DNA read from the CDR3 is TGCGCCAGCAGTTTAGGACAAAGTTACAATGAG.

This clone has ten or more counts. The read ends 3 residues shy of where the CDR3 ends; the end is completed using the germline J gene. This sequence joins TRBV30 and TRBJ1-5; D unresolved. V shed 0 bases and J shed 7 bases, with 13 bases lying between them. CDR3 size: 14 residues. Germline CDR1 reads GTSNPN; CDR2 reads SVGIG (reference sequence). CDR3 bases read: TGTGCCTGGAGTGTACTAGGTTGGTCCCAGCCC. As protein: CAWSVLGWSQP. The whole CDR3 is CAWSVLGWSQPQHF.

This clone occurred many times. An end of the junction does not agree with germline; a read error may underlie this. The read ends 3 residues early relative to the CDR3; the germline J gene fills the gap. The chain uses TRBV4-2 and TRBJ1-5; D is undetermined. Germline V lookup: CDR1 LGHNA, CDR2 YNFKEQ. The CDR3 is made up of 13 amino acids. The CDR3 DNA, read in part, is TGCGCCAGCAGCCAAGACCTCGCGGGGCCC. It is translated as CASSQDLAGP. The whole CDR3 region reads CASSQDLAGPQHF.

This clone has at least ten counts. The read comes to an end 3 residues before the CDR3 does, leaving the germline J gene to fill in the end. V gene TRBV20-1 combines with J gene TRBJ1-5, with a possible D match to TRBD1 (5 bases). This CDR3 region has 14 residues. CDR1 is DFQATT, CDR2 SNEGSKA, per germline (reference sequence). The ends were cut back, 4 bases at V and 6 bases at J, with 16 bases in the middle. CDR3 in amino acids: CSATEPQGTQPQHF. Incomplete CDR3 DNA: TGCAGTGCTACCGAGCCGCAGGGAACTCAGCCC.

This clone turned up a few times. The CDR3 end falls 3 residues outside the read, so it is completed with the germline J gene. The chain combines TRBV19 with TRBJ1-5; 9 nucleotides align to TRBD1. V lost 1 base, J lost 8 bases, and 6 bases stayed unmatched. This CDR3 is 15 amino acids long. The germline gives CDR1 LNHDA, CDR2 SQIVND (reference sequence). CDR3 residues: CASSIGGTGIKPQHF. The covered CDR3 bases are TGTGCCAGTAGTATAGGGGGGACAGGGATTAAGCCC.

This clone has ten or more counts. The read ends 3 residues shy of where the CDR3 ends; the end is completed using the germline J gene. This chain uses TRBV30 with TRBJ1-1, with 7 bases fitting TRBD1. V trimming: 0 bases; J trimming: 7 bases; junction bases outside the gene matches: 8. Per germline, CDR1 GTSNPN and CDR2 SVGIG (reference sequence). This CDR3 is built from 14 residues. CDR3 protein: CAWSVQGGKDEAFF. The DNA read from the CDR3 is TGTGCCTGGAGTGTACAAGGGGGCAAAGATGAA. Variable domain in full (rest from reference TRBV30 and TRBJ1-1): SQTIHQWPATLVQPVGSPLSLECTVEGTSNPNLYWYRQAAGRGLQLLFYSVGIGQISSEVPQNLSASRPQDRQFILSSKKLLLSDSGFYLCAWSVQGGKDEAFFGQGTRLTVV.

This clone showed up many times. The CDR3 end is not reached by the read, which stops 3 residues before it; the germline J gene fills it in. The chain recombines TRBV5-3 with TRBJ1-5; 7 nucleotides line up with TRBD1. TRBV5-3 is marked as an open reading frame, function uncertain. V lost 0 bases to trimming and J lost 6 bases; unmatched junction nucleotides: 6. This CDR3 comprises 15 residues. CDR3 DNA (partial): TGTGCCAGAAGCTTGGAAGGGGGCGCGGGTCAGCCC. It codes for CARSLEGGAGQP. The CDR3 in full is CARSLEGGAGQPQHF.

Ten or more counts support this clone. The read ends 3 residues shy of where the CDR3 ends; the end is completed using the germline J gene. J is TRBJ2-1 and V is TRBV20-1, with D hard to call. The CDR3 has 14 residues. The V end lost 2 bases, the J end lost 2 bases, and 10 bases lay between the germline ends. Germline-derived CDR1 and CDR2 are DFQATT and SNEGSKA (reference sequence). The CDR3 DNA, read in part, is TGCAGTGCTAGAATGGAGACAACCTACAATGAG. Translated: CSARMETTYNE. The full CDR3 reads CSARMETTYNEQFF.

This clone was counted at least ten times. With the read ending 3 residues before the CDR3 end, the germline J gene is used to fill in that end. J is TRBJ1-2 and V is TRBV7-3; D might be TRBD1 (6 bases). The V end was cut by 1 base, the J end by 6 bases, with 9 bases between. This CDR3 region has 13 residues. Germline V gene lookup returns CDR1 SGHTA and CDR2 FQGTGA. The CDR3 region is CASSLMPGDGYTF. The CDR3 bases that were read are TGTGCCAGCAGCTTAATGCCAGGGGATGGC.

This clone was counted only a few times. The sequence runs out 3 residues before the end of the CDR3; the remainder is reconstructed from the germline J gene. The J gene is TRBJ1-2, the V gene TRBV25-1; TRBD1 is a possible D gene (6 bases). There are 16 residues in the CDR3. Trimming left V 3 bases short and J 3 bases short, with 17 bases between. CDR1 MGHDK and CDR2 SYGVNS come from the germline V gene. The CDR3 spells CASSDVTLQGDYGYTF. Partial CDR3 DNA: TGTGCCAGCAGTGACGTAACATTACAGGGTGACTATGGC.

This clone was counted at least ten times. The covered CDR3 bases are TGTGCCAGCAGTTACCCCCTAACTAGCGGGAGGGCCAATGAG. Translated: CASSYPLTSGRANE. The whole CDR3 is CASSYPLTSGRANEQFF. The chain has TRBV6-2 or TRBV6-3 and TRBJ2-1; 13 bases are shared with TRBD2. The read gets to within 3 residues of the CDR3 end, and the germline J gene fills in the rest. Germline CDR1 MNHEY, CDR2 SVGEGT. V lost 2 bases to trimming and J lost 6 bases; unmatched junction nucleotides: 7. The CDR3 has 17 residues.

This clone showed up many times. The missing CDR3 end, 3 residues past where the read stops, is filled in from the germline J gene. The rearrangement uses TRBV29-1 and TRBJ2-1, with D possibly TRBD1 on 5 matching bases. V lost 6 bases and J lost 2, with 14 bases in between. Germline V gene lookup returns CDR1 SQVTM and CDR2 ANQGSEA. CDR3 length: 14 residues. CDR3 DNA (partial): TGCAGCGTGATCGACAGACCGCCCTACAATGAG. It is translated as CSVIDRPPYNE. The CDR3 in its entirety is CSVIDRPPYNEQFF.

This clone has a handful of counts. From the germline J gene comes the end of the CDR3, since the read stops 3 residues before it. The gene calls are TRBV18 and TRBJ1-1, with a possible D match to TRBD1 (6 bases). Germline CDR1 is KGHSH and CDR2 is LQKENI. This CDR3 region has 13 residues. The sequenced CDR3 bases are TGTGCCAGCTCACGTTCGGGACATACGGAA. This encodes CASSRSGHTE. The CDR3 in full is CASSRSGHTEAFF. Full variable domain (remainder filled in from reference TRBV18 and TRBJ1-1): NAGVMQNPRHLVRRRGQEARLRCSPMKGHSHVYWYRQLPEEGLKFMVYLQKENIIDESGMPKERFSAEFPKEGPSILRIQQVVRGDSAAYFCASSRSGHTEAFFGQGTRLTVV.

This clone was picked up many times. Read sequence stops 3 residues before the CDR3 end, and the germline J gene provides the missing end. The genes are TRBV7-9 and TRBJ2-4; no clear D. Germline CDR1 SEHNR, CDR2 FQNEAQ (reference sequence). Trimming shortened V by 1 base and J by 7 bases, and 11 bases separated the two germline ends. The length of the CDR3 is 14 residues. The CDR3 is CASSLDGPRNIQYF. The part of the CDR3 DNA that was read is TGTGCCAGCAGCTTAGATGGCCCCCGTAACATT.

Turning to this clone: The CDR3 end falls 3 residues outside the read, so it is completed with the germline J gene. The rearrangement links TRBV7-9 to TRBJ2-1; maybe TRBD2 (6 bases). The CDR3 contains 14 residues. Germline CDR1 reads SEHNR; CDR2 reads FQNEAQ (reference sequence). The CDR3 bases that were read are TGTCCGGGGGATACCGGGAGCTCCTACAATGAG. It yields the protein CPGDTGSSYNE. The full CDR3 reads CPGDTGSSYNEQFF.

This clone has ten or more counts. The read finishes 3 residues shy of the CDR3 end, and the germline J gene is used to complete it. The genes are TRBV20-1 and TRBJ2-3; 9 nucleotides align to TRBD1. This CDR3 has 14 amino acids. In germline, CDR1 is DFQATT, CDR2 SNEGSKA (reference sequence). This chain's CDR3 is CGTGTGTSTDTQYF. Partial CDR3 DNA: TGCGGGACCGGGACAGGGACTAGCACAGATACG.

Ten or more counts support this clone. The CDR3 extends 3 residues past the end of the read, so its final part is completed from the germline J gene. V gene TRBV5-4 combines with J gene TRBJ2-5; 8 bases fit TRBD2. J was trimmed by 7 bases and V by 3 bases; bases with no gene match: 5. Germline CDR1 SGHNT, CDR2 YYREEE (reference sequence). The CDR3 has 13 residues. CDR3 loop: CASSSSGRGTQYF. Partial CDR3 DNA: TGTGCCAGCAGCTCAAGCGGGAGAGGGACC.

This clone was seen repeatedly, ten times or more. The read halts 3 residues ahead of the CDR3 end, with the missing end drawn from the germline J gene. This chain joins TRBV6-2 or TRBV6-3 and TRBJ2-1, with 12 nucleotides matching TRBD2. Germline V gives CDR1 MNHEY, CDR2 SVGEGT. The CDR3 loop spans 17 amino acids. Trimming cost V 6 bases and J 8 bases; bases outside gene matches: 14. CDR3 DNA (partial): TGTGCCAGCAGCCCGAGACTAGCGGGAGCGGGGGGCGATGAG. It translates to CASSPRLAGAGGDE. The CDR3 in full is CASSPRLAGAGGDEQFF.

The table lists this clone with many counts. The CDR3 goes on 3 residues after the read ends, and that part is filled in from the germline J gene. The rearrangement joins TRBV29-1 to TRBJ2-3; 9 bases are a match to TRBD2. This CDR3 is 14 amino acids long. Germline V CDR1 and CDR2: SQVTM, ANQGSEA. Trimming at V came to 8 bases and at J to 1 base, leaving 7 bases not matched to a gene. This CDR3 is CSSLAGVGTDTQYF. The sequenced part of the CDR3 DNA is TGCAGCTCATTAGCGGGAGTCGGCACAGATACG.

This clone was counted many times. The read gets to within 3 residues of the CDR3 end, and the germline J gene fills in the rest. The chain links TRBV13 to TRBJ1-6; TRBD1 agrees at 9 bases. CDR3 length: 20 amino acids. Trimming cost V 5 bases and J 0 bases; bases outside gene matches: 14. Germline V CDR1 and CDR2: PRHDT, FYEKMQ (reference sequence). CDR3: CASSTIPIQGQGSYNSPLHF. The sequenced CDR3 bases are TGTGCCAGCAGCACCATACCCATACAGGGACAGGGCTCCTATAATTCACCC.